The 5 T cell receptor beta chains listed next were all sequenced from one sample in a study of blood T cell repertoires in COVID-19 (dated by TCRdb to about 2020). To prepare the library, the immunoSEQ multiplex PCR assay was applied. TCRdb retrieved this table from immuneACCESS and kept in-frame rearrangements only. Not all clones are present; in checked studies, unresolved V genes account for under half, and no reason is known for the remainder. Counted in this sample were fewer than 300,000 clones; about 87% of them appeared once. Of the sample, approximately 2.2% falls within the top ten clones. Material: peripheral blood. The receptors were sampled from a woman in her 50s with acute or convalescent COVID-19.

The rearrangement joins TRBV4-2 to TRBJ1-5, with 8 bases matching TRBD1. Trimming cost V 3 bases and J 5 bases; bases outside gene matches: 6. The CDR3 totals 15 residues. The germline V gene encodes CDR1 LGHNA and CDR2 YNFKEQ. The CDR3 sequence: CASSQAGGMDQPQHF. CDR3 coding DNA: TGTGCCAGCAGCCAGGCAGGGGGCATGGATCAGCCCCAGCATTTT.

The genes are TRBV29-1 and TRBJ1-2; the D gene is possibly TRBD1 (5 bases). Germline CDR1 and CDR2: SQVTM and ANQGSEA. The CDR3 runs 12 residues. Between the trimmed V and J ends, which lost 6 bases and 4 bases, there was a span of 12 bases. For the CDR3, the DNA is TGCAGCGTGGGAGGAGGGGTCTATGGCTACACCTTC. This sequence encodes CSVGGGVYGYTF.

The CDR3, as DNA: TGTGCCAGCAGTGCATCCAGGGGAGGGGTCACTGAAGCTTTCTTT. It codes for CASSASRGGVTEAFF. The V and J genes are TRBV28 and TRBJ1-1, with a weak D call TRBD1 (6 bases). The CDR3 is 15 amino acids. Germline V gene lookup returns CDR1 MDHEN and CDR2 SYDVKM. The V gene lost 5 bases and the J gene lost 4 bases, with 17 bases spanning the gap.

The chain couples TRBV6-2 or TRBV6-3 to TRBJ2-7, with 8 bases identical to TRBD1. The CDR3 has 19 residues. CDR1 is MNHEY, CDR2 SVGEGT, per germline. J lost 3 bases, V lost 0 bases, and 16 bases had no gene match. The CDR3 sequence: CASSYSDISRDRTLYEQYF. Here the CDR3 DNA reads TGTGCCAGCAGTTACTCCGATATATCCCGGGACAGGACCCTCTACGAGCAGTACTTC.

The chain links TRBV21-1 to TRBJ1-4. TRBV21-1 is flagged as a pseudogene. The CDR3 totals 17 residues. The CDR3 region is CARNRSPILATNEKLFF. The CDR3 coding sequence is TGTGCGCGCAACCGCTCTCCCATACTAGCAACTAATGAAAAACTGTTTTTT.